These T cell receptor beta chains were read from a single sample in a study of molecular identifiers for immune sequencing clone quantification. Each CDR3 protein is one row after TCRdb ran MiXCR on the PCR reads. The table has 460,000 or so distinct CDR3 sequences, about 25% seen once. The sample was naive CD8+ T cells from blood, with Jurkat cell RNA spiked in. The receptors derive from a human donor in good health. Some libraries in this study had Jurkat cell RNA spiked in. CDR3s leave out the opening cysteine and the closing phenylalanine or tryptophan. Fields, in order: V gene, CDR3 length, J gene, D gene, CDR3 protein. The D gene is left open where the match is weak.

>TRBV14|14|TRBJ2-7|.
ASSQDRPVSLFEQY
>TRBV5-6|11|TRBJ2-5|.
ASRGFGQGTQY
>TRBV5-1|15|TRBJ2-7|TRBD1
ASSPDPAGTVRYEQY
>TRBV6-1|10|TRBJ1-1|.
ASRPPGSEAF
>TRBV28|12|TRBJ2-7|.
ASSPPSSHYEQY
>TRBV11-3|14|TRBJ2-5|TRBD2
ASSSRTSGHQETQY
>TRBV27|14|TRBJ1-2|.
ASSLSTRAGYDGYT
>TRBV12-3/TRBV12-4|14|TRBJ2-1|.
ASSSRGGAEGNEQF
>TRBV9|12|TRBJ1-4|TRBD1
ASSAGGANEKLF
>TRBV11-3|13|TRBJ2-3|TRBD2
ASSHGLAGPAGGY
>TRBV7-2|13|TRBJ1-2|TRBD1
ASSATTTGNYGYT
>TRBV19|12|TRBJ2-3|TRBD2
ASGLAVSTDTQY
>TRBV2|8|TRBJ1-1|.
AGVELEAF
>TRBV3-1|15|TRBJ2-3|TRBD2
ASSPRTSGPTGDTQY
>TRBV5-6|13|TRBJ2-7|.
ASSFFAAHSYEQY
>TRBV29-1|10|TRBJ2-1|.
SSRLGGTEQF
>TRBV3-1|14|TRBJ2-5|.
ASSQDRGARVETQY
>TRBV25-1|11|TRBJ2-3|TRBD2
ASSGGEADTQY
>TRBV19|12|TRBJ1-5|.
ASSIQPVGQPQH
>TRBV6-9|13|TRBJ2-7|TRBD1
ASRRRRQGHYEQY
>TRBV27|11|TRBJ1-1|.
ASSLLGARKAF
>TRBV3-1|10|TRBJ2-3|.
ASSQVVDTQY
>TRBV6-6|13|TRBJ2-7|.
ASGYSASSSYEQY
>TRBV7-9|14|TRBJ1-5|.
ASSLARGDGNQPQH
>TRBV5-6|12|TRBJ1-5|.
ASSSHRVSQPQH